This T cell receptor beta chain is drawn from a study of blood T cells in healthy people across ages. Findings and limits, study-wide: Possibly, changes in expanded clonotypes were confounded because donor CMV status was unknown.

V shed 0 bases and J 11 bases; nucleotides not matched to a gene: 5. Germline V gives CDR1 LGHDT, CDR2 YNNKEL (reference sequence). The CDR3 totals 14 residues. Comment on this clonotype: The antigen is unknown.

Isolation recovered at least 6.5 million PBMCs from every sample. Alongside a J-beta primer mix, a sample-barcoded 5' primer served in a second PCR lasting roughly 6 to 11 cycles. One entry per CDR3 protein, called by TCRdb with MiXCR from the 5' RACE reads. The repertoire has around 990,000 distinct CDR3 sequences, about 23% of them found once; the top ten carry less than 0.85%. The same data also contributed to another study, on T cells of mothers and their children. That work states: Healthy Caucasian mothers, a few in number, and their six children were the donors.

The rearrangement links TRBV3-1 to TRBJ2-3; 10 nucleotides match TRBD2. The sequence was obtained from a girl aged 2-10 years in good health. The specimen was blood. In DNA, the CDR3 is TGTGCCAGCAGCCAAGAAGTAGTAGCGGGAGGGCAGTATTTT. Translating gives CASSQEVVAGGQYF.